The rows below give T cell receptor beta chains drawn from one sample of a study of cytomegalovirus exposure and HLA in healthy donors. Using immunoSEQ multiplex PCR, the repertoire was profiled, and TCRdb retains in-frame clones only, with some absent. The data contain 100,000 to 150,000 clones, around 73% of them singletons. Sequences were obtained from PBMCs. These receptors all stem from a female donor in good health and CMV-seronegative. Each CDR3 is given with its conserved first and last residue. D genes are given only for firm matches. Clone size, where shown, is once, few, many, or a class for clones that have expanded.

TRBD1	-	TRBJ1-2	TRBV28	TGTGCCAGCAGTTCAACAGGGGCGGATGGCTACACCTTC	CASSSTGADGYTF
-	-	TRBJ1-2	TRBV19	TGTGCCAGTAGTATACGGGAGGTGGAGGGCTACACCTTC	CASSIREVEGYTF
-	-	TRBJ2-7	TRBV11-1	TGTGCCAGCAGCTTAGACGGGGGAAGAACCTACGAGCAGTACTTC	CASSLDGGRTYEQYF
-	-	TRBJ1-6	TRBV11-3	TGTGCCAGCAGCTTAGAACGAGGTCGGCCAAATTCACCCCTCCACTTT	CASSLERGRPNSPLHF
-	-	TRBJ2-3	TRBV4-2	TGTGCCAGCAGCCAAGATCTCCTTTCCAGCACAGATACGCAGTATTTT	CASSQDLLSSTDTQYF
-	-	TRBJ2-7	TRBV28	TGTGCCAGCAGTCCGTGGACGGGAAGCTCCTACGAGCAGTACTTC	CASSPWTGSSYEQYF
TRBD1	few	TRBJ2-7	TRBV19	TGTGCCAGTAGTATAGGGACAGGGGACTACGAGCAGTACTTC	CASSIGTGDYEQYF
-	-	TRBJ1-2	TRBV9	TGTGCCAGCAGCGTAGCTACGGGGGTTCGAGCTAACTATGGCTACACCTTC	CASSVATGVRANYGYTF
TRBD1	once	TRBJ1-1	TRBV7-3	TGTGCCAGCAGTAAACGGGGACAGGCCGGAAAAGCTTTCTTT	CASSKRGQAGKAFF
-	-	TRBJ1-4	TRBV7-9	TGTGCCAGCAGCAAGAAAGGGGAATCGCTTGAAAAACTGTTTTTT	CASSKKGESLEKLFF
-	-	TRBJ1-4	TRBV4-1	TGCGCCAGCAGCCTCAGGGTTGACAGGAACGAAAAACTGTTTTTT	CASSLRVDRNEKLFF
TRBD1	-	TRBJ1-2	TRBV7-2	TGTGCCAGCAGCCAAGACAGGGGTGGCTACACCTTC	CASSQDRGGYTF
-	once	TRBJ2-7	TRBV7-3	TGTGCCAGCAGCTTAAACGGTAACTACGAGCAGTACTTC	CASSLNGNYEQYF
TRBD2	once	TRBJ2-2	TRBV13	TGTGCCAGCAGCTCCTCACGCGGGAGGCCCAACACCGGGGAGCTGTTTTTT	CASSSSRGRPNTGELFF
-	-	TRBJ1-1	TRBV28	TGTGCCAGCAGTTTACTATCTTCTGAAGCTTTCTTT	CASSLLSSEAFF
TRBD1	-	TRBJ2-1	TRBV6-5	TGTGCCAGCAGTTACTCACGAGGGGGCGTATACAATGAGCAGTTCTTC	CASSYSRGGVYNEQFF
-	-	TRBJ1-2	TRBV4-2	TGTGCCAGCAGCCAAGGGGGCAAGGACTATGGCTACACCTTC	CASSQGGKDYGYTF
TRBD1	-	TRBJ2-3	TRBV19	TGTGCCAGTAGTATCGACAGGGAAGATACGCAGTATTTT	CASSIDREDTQYF
-	-	TRBJ1-1	TRBV6-5	TGTGCCAGCAGTTACTCGGGCAGTTCGAACACTGAAGCTTTCTTT	CASSYSGSSNTEAFF
-	few	TRBJ1-2	TRBV9	TGTGCCAGCAGCCCAACGGGGGGGAGATATGGCTACACCTTC	CASSPTGGRYGYTF
TRBD2	-	TRBJ2-7	TRBV10-3	TGTGCCATCAAGGGACTAGCGGGTGACTACGAGCAGTACTTC	CAIKGLAGDYEQYF
TRBD1	once	TRBJ1-1	TRBV7-9	TGTGCCAGCAGTTTCAGGGGGGGACAGGACACTGAAGCTTTCTTT	CASSFRGGQDTEAFF
TRBD2	-	TRBJ2-5	TRBV7-6	TGTGCCAGCAGCTTAGCGCAGACTAGCAGTCAAGAGACCCAGTACTTC	CASSLAQTSSQETQYF
-	once	TRBJ1-2	TRBV4-3	TGCGCCAGCAGCAGCAGGGGCGGCTATGGCTACACCTTC	CASSSRGGYGYTF
TRBD2	-	TRBJ2-1	TRBV5-6	TGTGCCAGCAGCCCAGAGGCTGCGGGAGGGCCGGGTAATGAGCAGTTCTTC	CASSPEAAGGPGNEQFF
-	-	TRBJ1-2	TRBV2	TGTGCCAGCAGTTCCCAAGGGGGGGACTCCTATGGCTACACCTTC	CASSSQGGDSYGYTF
-	-	TRBJ2-5	TRBV27	TGTGCCAGCAGTAGGGACTGGGGGGAGACCCAGTACTTC	CASSRDWGETQYF
TRBD1	-	TRBJ2-3	TRBV5-4	TGTGCCAGCAGCACACGGACAGGGAAAAGCACAGATACGCAGTATTTT	CASSTRTGKSTDTQYF
-	few	TRBJ1-3	TRBV11-2	TGTGCCAGCAGCTTAGGATCGGCAGGGGATTACCTGAAGGACACCATATATTTT	CASSLGSAGDYLKDTIYF
-	-	TRBJ1-1	TRBV6-6	TGTGCCACCAACACCGCGGACACTGAAGCTTTCTTT	CATNTADTEAFF
-	-	TRBJ1-1	TRBV11-2	TGTGCCAGCAGCTTAGCTGGCAGGGCTTTGAACACTGAAGCTTTCTTT	CASSLAGRALNTEAFF
TRBD2	-	TRBJ2-2	TRBV28	TGTGCCAGCAGTTTGGGCGGGGGGAGAGTTCTGTTTTTT	CASSLGGGRVLFF
-	-	TRBJ2-5	TRBV19	TGTGCCAGTAGCCCTGAACCGGTCGGGACCCAGTACTTC	CASSPEPVGTQYF
-	few	TRBJ1-6	TRBV2	TGTGCCGCGGACGGAGGGTCACCCCTCCACTTT	CAADGGSPLHF
TRBD1	-	TRBJ1-5	TRBV19	TGTGCCAGTAGTCCCCGACAGGGTGGGAATCAGCCCCAGCATTTT	CASSPRQGGNQPQHF
TRBD2	-	TRBJ2-2	TRBV7-2	TGTGCCAGCAGCTCCGTTAGCGGGTGGTACACCGGGGAGCTGTTTTTT	CASSSVSGWYTGELFF
TRBD1	-	TRBJ2-5	TRBV6-5	TGTGCCAGCAGATTAGGACAGGGCCTGGGGGCCCAGTACTTC	CASRLGQGLGAQYF
-	-	TRBJ1-1	TRBV11-2	TGTGCCAGCAGCTTAGTCAGGGTCATGAACACTGAAGCTTTCTTT	CASSLVRVMNTEAFF
-	-	TRBJ1-2	TRBV27	TGTGCCAGCAGGGGGTGGAACAGGGCCTATGGCTACACCTTC	CASRGWNRAYGYTF
-	-	TRBJ2-2	TRBV5-1	TGCGCCAGCAGCTTGGGCGCCCCCGGGACCGGGGAGCTGTTTTTT	CASSLGAPGTGELFF
-	once	TRBJ2-7	TRBV28	TGTGCCAGCAGTTTAGCAGGTTACGAGCAGTACTTC	CASSLAGYEQYF
TRBD2	-	TRBJ2-2	TRBV4-2	TGTGCCAGCAGCCAAGGGTGGGGACTAGAGAACACCGGGGAGCTGTTTTTT	CASSQGWGLENTGELFF
-	-	TRBJ2-5	TRBV5-4	TGTGCCAGCAGCGCGCAAAGAGAGACCCAGTACTTC	CASSAQRETQYF
TRBD2	-	TRBJ2-2	TRBV5-4	TGTGCCAGCAGCTCCCCCATGAGCGGGGGGGTTTCCGGGGAGCTGTTTTTT	CASSSPMSGGVSGELFF
TRBD2	-	TRBJ2-7	TRBV5-8	TGTGCCAGCAGCCGTGGAGCGGGAGGCGGCTACGAGCAGTACTTC	CASSRGAGGGYEQYF
TRBD2	-	TRBJ2-1	TRBV7-8	TGTGCCAGCAGCCTTAGCGGGAGTAAATACAATGAGCAGTTCTTC	CASSLSGSKYNEQFF
-	-	TRBJ1-5	TRBV5-1	TGCGCCAGCAGCTTGGGCAGGGGCCAACTATATAGCAATCAGCCCCAGCATTTT	CASSLGRGQLYSNQPQHF
-	-	TRBJ2-2	TRBV5-1	TGCGCCAGCAGCTTGGACAGGACGAACACCGGGGAGCTGTTTTTT	CASSLDRTNTGELFF
TRBD1	-	TRBJ1-2	TRBV18	TGTGCCAGCTCCGGACAGGGGAATAGCGATGGCTACACCTTC	CASSGQGNSDGYTF
TRBD1	-	TRBJ2-7	TRBV14	TGTGCCAGCAGCCAAGGACAGGGTACCTACGAGCAGTACTTC	CASSQGQGTYEQYF
TRBD1	-	TRBJ2-2	TRBV5-1	TGCGCCAGCAGCGTGGACCCCCAGGGGGCCGGGGAGCTGTTTTTT	CASSVDPQGAGELFF